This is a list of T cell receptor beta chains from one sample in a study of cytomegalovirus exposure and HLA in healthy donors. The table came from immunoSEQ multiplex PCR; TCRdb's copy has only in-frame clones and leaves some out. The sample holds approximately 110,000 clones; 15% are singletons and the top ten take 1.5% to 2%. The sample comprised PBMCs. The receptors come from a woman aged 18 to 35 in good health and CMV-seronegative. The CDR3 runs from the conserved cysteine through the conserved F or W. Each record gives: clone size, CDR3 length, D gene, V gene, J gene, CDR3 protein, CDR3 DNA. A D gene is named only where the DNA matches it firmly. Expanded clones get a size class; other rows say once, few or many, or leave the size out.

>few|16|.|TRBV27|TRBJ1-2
CASSLSGGGGRKGYTF
TGTGCCAGCAGTTTATCGGGTGGTGGGGGGAGAAAGGGCTACACCTTC
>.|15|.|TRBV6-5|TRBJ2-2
CASSYSRTTTGELFF
TGTGCCAGCAGTTACTCGAGGACAACCACCGGGGAGCTGTTTTTT
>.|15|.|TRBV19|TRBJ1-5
CASRGGTYSNQPQHF
TGTGCCAGTAGGGGGGGGACTTATAGCAATCAGCCCCAGCATTTT
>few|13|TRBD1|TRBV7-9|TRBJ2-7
CASSSTGASEQYF
TGTGCCAGCAGCTCGACAGGGGCAAGTGAGCAGTACTTC
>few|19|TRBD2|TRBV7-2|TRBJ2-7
CASSLAPRGAGGRAYEQYF
TGTGCCAGCAGCTTAGCGCCTAGAGGGGCGGGGGGCCGAGCCTACGAGCAGTACTTC
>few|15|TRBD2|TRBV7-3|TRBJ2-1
CASSLAGGPYNEQFF
TGTGCCAGCAGCTTAGCGGGAGGGCCCTACAATGAGCAGTTCTTC
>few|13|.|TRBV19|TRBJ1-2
CASSPGGHYGYTF
TGTGCCAGTAGTCCGGGTGGTCACTATGGCTACACCTTC
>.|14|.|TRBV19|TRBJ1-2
CASKPGDFEDGYTF
TGTGCCAGTAAGCCCGGGGACTTCGAGGATGGCTACACCTTC
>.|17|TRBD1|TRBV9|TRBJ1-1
CASSAYRDREGSTEAFF
TGTGCCAGCAGCGCATACCGGGACAGGGAGGGATCCACTGAAGCTTTCTTT
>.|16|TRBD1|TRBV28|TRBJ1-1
CATSRRGQGFYTEAFF
TGTGCCACCTCCCGCAGGGGGCAGGGTTTTTACACTGAAGCTTTCTTT